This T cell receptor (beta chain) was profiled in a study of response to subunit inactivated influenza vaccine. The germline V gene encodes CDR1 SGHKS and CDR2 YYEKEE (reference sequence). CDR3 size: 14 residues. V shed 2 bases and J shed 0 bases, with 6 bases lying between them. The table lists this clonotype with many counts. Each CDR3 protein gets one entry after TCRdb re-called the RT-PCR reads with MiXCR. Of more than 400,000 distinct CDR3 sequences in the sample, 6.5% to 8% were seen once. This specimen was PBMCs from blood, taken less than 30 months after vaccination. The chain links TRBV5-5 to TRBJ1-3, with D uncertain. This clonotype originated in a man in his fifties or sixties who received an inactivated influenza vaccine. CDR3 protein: CASSLPSSGNTIYF. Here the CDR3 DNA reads TGTGCCAGCAGCTTACCGAGCTCTGGAAACACCATATATTTT.